The 20 T cell receptor beta chains below come from one sample, sequenced in a study of OX40 agonist ivuxolimab in advanced cancers. Sequenced by immunoSEQ multiplex PCR; TCRdb stores in-frame clones only, minus some. The sample contains just over 50,000 clones, more than 65% of which appear only once. The source material was CD4+ or CD8+ T cells sorted from blood, sampled in a trial of the OX40 agonist ivuxolimab. These receptors were obtained from an adult with an advanced solid tumor such as melanoma, head and neck, liver or kidney cancer.

CDR3 region: CASSLTRTANTGELFF. CDR3 nucleotide sequence: TGTGCCAGCAGCCTTACTAGAACAGCGAACACCGGGGAGCTGTTTTTT. The genes are TRBV5-4 and TRBJ2-2; possibly TRBD2 for D (5 bases). Trimming stripped 4 bases from V and 0 bases from J, with 13 bases between. Germline lookup yields CDR1 SGHNT and CDR2 YYREEE (reference sequence). The CDR3 is 16 residues long.

The chain employs TRBV19 and TRBJ2-7; 8 bases align to TRBD1. The CDR3 consists of 14 residues. Germline values: CDR1 LNHDA, CDR2 SQIVND (reference sequence). J gave up 2 bases and V 5 bases, and 5 bases lay outside the gene matches. CDR3 bases: TGTGCCAGTAGTCCCCGACAGGGGCCCTACGAGCAGTACTTC. Translation gives CASSPRQGPYEQYF.

The chain joins TRBV5-5 to TRBJ2-2; TRBD1 might be the D (6 bases). CDR1 SGHKS and CDR2 YYEKEE come from the germline V gene (reference sequence). V lost 4 bases and J lost 8, with 12 bases in between. This CDR3 contains 13 residues. CDR3 nucleotide sequence: TGTGCCAGCAGCCCACAGGGTTGGGGGGAGCTGTTTTTT. Its translation is CASSPQGWGELFF.

This clone was detected a few times. V is TRBV7-3 and J is TRBJ2-7; 10 nucleotides line up with TRBD2. Germline V gives CDR1 SGHTA, CDR2 FQGTGA. This CDR3 has 15 amino acids. Germline trimming cut 5 bases from V and 2 bases from J; bases unmatched to any gene: 6. CDR3 amino acids: CASSLQSGGAYEQYF. The CDR3 DNA follows: TGTGCCAGCAGCCTGCAAAGCGGGGGGGCCTACGAGCAGTACTTC.

This chain links TRBV5-8 with TRBJ2-7, with TRBD2 matching over 9 bases. The CDR3 contains 15 residues. CDR1 is SGHTS, CDR2 YDEGEE, per germline. After removal of 4 bases from V and 2 bases from J, the junction contained 7 bases not matched to a gene. The CDR3 is CASSPRVAGAYEQYF. The CDR3 DNA reads as TGTGCCAGCAGCCCTCGGGTAGCGGGGGCCTACGAGCAGTACTTC.

V gene TRBV7-3 combines with J gene TRBJ2-7; D remains ambiguous. The length of the CDR3 is 14 residues. Trimming removed 1 base at V and 0 bases at J, with 7 bases between. CDR1 SGHTA and CDR2 FQGTGA come from the germline V gene. In DNA form, the CDR3 reads TGTGCCAGCAGCTTAAACGCCGGCTCCTACGAGCAGTACTTC. It codes for CASSLNAGSYEQYF.

The chain uses TRBV21-1 and TRBJ1-1. TRBV21-1 is a pseudogene segment. This CDR3 is 16 amino acids long. CDR3 in amino acids: CASSNQDRGLNTEAFF. The CDR3, as DNA: TGTGCCAGCAGCAACCAAGATAGAGGACTCAATACTGAAGCTTTCTTT.

The chain joins TRBV7-2 to TRBJ2-7; TRBD2 matches 9 bases. With V trimmed by 5 bases and J by 2 bases, 4 bases remained unmatched. Per germline, CDR1 SGHTA and CDR2 FQGNSA. This CDR3 is built from 14 residues. DNA of the CDR3: TGTGCCAGCAGCCCTGCGGGGGGGACCTACGAGCAGTACTTC. Encoded protein: CASSPAGGTYEQYF.

Concerning this clone: Germline is not matched at one junction end, which may reflect a read error. The same CDR3 can be traced to other DNA sequences in this sample. This sequence joins TRBV6-5 and TRBJ2-5; 7 positions match TRBD2. The CDR3 runs to 15 residues. Germline CDR1 reads MNHEY; CDR2 reads SVGAGI. CDR3 nucleotide sequence: TGTGCCAGCAGTTACAATGGGAGGGGTGGAGAGACTCAGTACTTC. Protein sequence: CASSYNGRGGETQYF.

In its sample, this clone was seen a few times. This chain connects TRBV4-2 to TRBJ1-2; 9 nucleotides match TRBD1. V gave up 0 bases and J gave up 4 bases; unmatched junction bases: 3. The germline CDR1 and CDR2 sequences are LGHNA and YNFKEQ. This CDR3 is 15 amino acids long. As DNA, the CDR3 is TGTGCCAGCAGCCAAGATGGGGGACAGGGCTATGGCTACACCTTC. The encoded protein is CASSQDGGQGYGYTF.

This chain links TRBV2 with TRBJ2-5, with 9 bases identical to TRBD2. Trimming cost V 7 bases and J 4 bases; bases outside gene matches: 10. This CDR3 has 15 amino acids. In germline, CDR1 is SNHLY, CDR2 FYNNEI. CDR3 coding DNA: TGTGCCAGCAAGGCTAGCGGGGTCTGGATAGAGACCCAGTACTTC. It yields the protein CASKASGVWIETQYF.

The gene calls are TRBV29-1 and TRBJ1-1; no definite D call. The germline V gene has CDR1 SQVTM and CDR2 ANQGSEA. The germline V and J ends were trimmed by 7 bases and 7 bases, with 13 bases remaining between them. There are 11 residues in the CDR3. CDR3 in DNA: TGCAGCGCTCGACGGAAAGGTGAAGCTTTCTTT. Amino acids: CSARRKGEAFF.

The chain recombines TRBV6-5 with TRBJ1-1; 7 positions agree with TRBD1. With 6 bases clipped from V and 8 bases from J, the junction kept 12 bases outside the gene matches. The CDR3 extends over 14 amino acids. The germline V gene has CDR1 MNHEY and CDR2 SVGAGI. CDR3 sequence reads: CASRILDRQGEAFF. The CDR3 DNA follows: TGTGCCAGCAGGATACTGGACAGGCAGGGGGAAGCTTTCTTT.

The V gene is TRBV9, the J gene TRBJ2-3; possible D gene TRBD1, 5 bases. The germline V and J ends were trimmed by 1 base and 1 base, with 13 bases remaining between them. In germline, CDR1 is SGDLS, CDR2 YYNGEE. This CDR3 is 16 amino acids long. For the CDR3, the DNA is TGTGCCAGCAGCGTAAGGGGTGGTGTGGGCACAGATACGCAGTATTTT. Translated: CASSVRGGVGTDTQYF.

V gene TRBV7-2 combines with J gene TRBJ2-1; possible D gene TRBD1, 5 bases. This CDR3 comprises 14 residues. Germline CDR1 and CDR2: SGHTA and FQGNSA. V lost 1 base and J lost 7, with 11 bases in between. For the CDR3, the DNA is TGTGCCAGCAGCTTAGTCCAGGGTCGGAATGAGCAGTTCTTC. This gives the protein CASSLVQGRNEQFF.

V is TRBV6-1 and J is TRBJ1-3; possible D gene TRBD1, 6 bases. The germline gives CDR1 MNHNS, CDR2 SASEGT. CDR3 length: 15 residues. Trimming stripped 1 base from V and 4 bases from J, with 11 bases between. This CDR3 reads CASSEVTGWGNTIYF. CDR3 coding DNA: TGTGCCAGCAGTGAAGTCACAGGGTGGGGAAACACCATATATTTT.

This clone was seen once. The chain recombines TRBV11-3 with TRBJ1-2; TRBD1 matches 10 bases. The J segment lost 3 bases and the V segment lost 3 bases, leaving 1 base of the junction unmatched. In germline, CDR1 is SGHNT, CDR2 YENEEA. This CDR3 is 14 amino acids long. Here the CDR3 reads CASSFGTGDYGYTF. In nucleotides, the CDR3 is TGTGCCAGCAGCTTTGGGACAGGGGACTATGGCTACACCTTC.

This chain joins TRBV7-2 and TRBJ2-7; D gene unclear. The CDR3 length is 13 residues. Germline CDR1 and CDR2: SGHTA and FQGNSA. The ends were cut back, 5 bases at V and 4 bases at J, with 12 bases in the middle. The CDR3 nucleotides read TGTGCCAGCAGCCCACGGGTGGGGTACGAGCAGTACTTC. This translates into CASSPRVGYEQYF. The full variable domain, its missing parts supplied by reference TRBV7-2 and TRBJ2-7, is GAGVSQSPSNKVTEKGKDVELRCDPISGHTALYWYRQSLGQGLEFLIYFQGNSAPDKSGLPSDRFSAERTGGSVSTLTIQRTQQEDSAVYLCASSPRVGYEQYFGPGTRLTVT.

The chain is built from TRBV5-5 and TRBJ2-3, with D maybe TRBD2 (5 bases). V was pared by 4 bases and J by 1 base, with 16 bases between. Germline loops: CDR1 SGHKS, CDR2 YYEKEE (reference sequence). The CDR3 sequence is 16 residues long. CDR3 protein: CASSGRLRAGTDTQYF. Here the CDR3 DNA reads TGTGCCAGCAGCGGCCGACTTAGAGCGGGCACAGATACGCAGTATTTT.

The chain carries TRBV7-2 and TRBJ1-1; D perhaps matches TRBD1 (5 bases). Per the germline V gene, CDR1 is SGHTA and CDR2 is FQGNSA. The CDR3 length is 14 residues. V shed 1 base and J shed 10 bases, with 16 bases lying between them. CDR3 loop: CASSLGVRGGGAFF. The CDR3 coding sequence is TGTGCCAGCAGCTTAGGGGTACGGGGCGGGGGAGCTTTCTTT.